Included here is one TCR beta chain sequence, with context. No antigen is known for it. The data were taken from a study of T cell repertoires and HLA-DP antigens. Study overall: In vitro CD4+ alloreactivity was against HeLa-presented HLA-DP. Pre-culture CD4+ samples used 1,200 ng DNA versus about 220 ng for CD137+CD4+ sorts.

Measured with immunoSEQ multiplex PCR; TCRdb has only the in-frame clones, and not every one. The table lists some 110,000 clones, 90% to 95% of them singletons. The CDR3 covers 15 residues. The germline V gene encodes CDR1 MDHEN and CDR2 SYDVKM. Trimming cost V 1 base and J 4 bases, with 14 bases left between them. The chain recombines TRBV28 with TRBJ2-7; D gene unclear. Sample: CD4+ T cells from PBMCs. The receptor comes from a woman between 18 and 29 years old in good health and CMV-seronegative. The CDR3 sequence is CASSLFRIVQYEQYF. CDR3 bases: TGTGCCAGCAGTTTATTCAGGATAGTTCAGTACGAGCAGTACTTC.